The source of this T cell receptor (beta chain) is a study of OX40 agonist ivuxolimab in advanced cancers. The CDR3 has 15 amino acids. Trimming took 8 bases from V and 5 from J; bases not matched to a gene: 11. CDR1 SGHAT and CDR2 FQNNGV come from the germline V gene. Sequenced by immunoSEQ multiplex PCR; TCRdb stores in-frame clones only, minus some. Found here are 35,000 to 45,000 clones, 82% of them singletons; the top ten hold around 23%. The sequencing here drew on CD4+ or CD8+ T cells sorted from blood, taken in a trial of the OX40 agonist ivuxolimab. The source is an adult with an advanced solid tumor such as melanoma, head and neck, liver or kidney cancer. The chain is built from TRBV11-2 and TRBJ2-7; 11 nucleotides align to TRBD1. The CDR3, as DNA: TGTGCCAGCTCGCTCCGGGACAGGGGGATAAACGAGCAGTACTTC. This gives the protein CASSLRDRGINEQYF.